This T cell receptor (beta chain) was profiled in a study of shared clonotypes between healthy human individuals. Study conclusions and caveats: Non-shared clonotypes had lower generation probabilities than those shared by all four donors.

Notes on this clone: Its matching antigen is unknown.

The V and J ends lost 0 bases and 4 bases, in that order; junction bases with no gene match: 6. Germline CDR1 is SGHVS and CDR2 is FQNEAQ. This CDR3 spans 16 amino acids. TCRdb's copy holds only in-frame clones and misses some; the assay was immunoSEQ multiplex PCR. This table holds some 2,500,000 clones, around 92% found once. Naive CD45RA+ and memory CD45RA-negative subsets were split from CD4+ cells. The rearrangement links TRBV7-8 to TRBJ1-5; 7 bases line up with TRBD1. The sequencing input was naive CD4+ T cells from PBMCs. Subset of the sample: CD45RA+ positively selected. The TCR was taken from a man aged 18 to 29 in good health. Some clones in this sample may be carry-over from other donors' samples. The CDR3 loop reads CASSLAGTALNQPQHF. DNA for the CDR3: TGTGCCAGCAGCTTAGCCGGGACAGCTTTAAATCAGCCCCAGCATTTT.